The clone carrying this T cell receptor (beta chain) appeared once. The antigen is unknown. Vbeta (60) and Jbeta (13) primers were used in the PCR. Repertoires were generated with immunoSEQ multiplex PCR, while TCRdb's copy carries only in-frame clones and drops some. The sample consists of about 130,000 clones, about two thirds of them appearing once. This sample stems from a study of cytomegalovirus exposure and HLA in healthy donors. Points from the study as a whole: Cytomegalovirus status was reportedly diagnosed by the classifier with high specificity and sensitivity. TCR beta chain V- and J-gene trimming was linked, in a later analysis, to a missense variant in DCLRE1C. Presence/absence analyses supposed approximately even sequencing depth among donors.

The CDR3 extends over 16 amino acids. V was shortened by 6 bases and J by 4 bases, with 21 bases between the two germline ends. The germline gives CDR1 SGHVS, CDR2 FQNEAQ. The V gene is TRBV7-8, the J gene TRBJ2-5; possible D gene TRBD1, 5 bases. The material sequenced was PBMCs. The clonotype was recovered from a human donor in good health. The CDR3 DNA sequence: TGTGCCAGCAGTCCCAGCCGAAGGGGCCTGACAGAGACCCAGTACTTC. Protein product: CASSPSRRGLTETQYF.